One sample yielded the 5 T cell receptor beta chains listed below, sequenced in a study of Graves' ophthalmopathy and Graves' hyperthyroidism. From RNA, the CDR3 regions of TCR beta chains were amplified and sequenced. HTBI-primed first-round RT-PCR preceded second-round multiplex PCR. TCRdb ran MiXCR on the multiplex PCR reads and lists one entry per CDR3 protein. Counted here are 580,000 or so distinct CDR3 sequences, about 35% occurring once; the ten biggest clones make up approximately 4.1%. Sample: peripheral blood or thyroid tissue (not recorded which). These receptors originate from an adult man with Graves' hyperthyroidism.

At least ten counts were recorded for this clonotype. The chain links TRBV2 to TRBJ2-7, with D unclear. This CDR3 contains 14 residues. The germline CDR1 and CDR2 sequences are SNHLY and FYNNEI. Trimming stripped 3 bases from V and 3 bases from J, with 12 bases between. CDR3: CASSDQARYYEQYF. The CDR3 DNA follows: TGTGCCAGCAGTGATCAAGCCAGGTACTACGAGCAGTACTTC.

A remark on this clonotype: One end of the junction fails to match germline, which may point to a read error. This sequence joins TRBV7-9 and TRBJ1-2, with D tentatively TRBD1 (6 bases). Germline V gene data show CDR1 as SEHNR and CDR2 as FQNEAQ (reference sequence). The CDR3 has 16 amino acids. CDR3 region: CASSVAWGAGPSGYTF. CDR3 nucleotide sequence: TGTGCCAGCAGCGTAGCTTGGGGGGCGGGTCCATCCGGCTACACCTTC.

This clonotype came up many times. The chain carries TRBV29-1 and TRBJ1-2; D is undetermined. Trimming took 4 bases from V and 12 from J, leaving 9 bases between them. Germline lookup yields CDR1 SQVTM and CDR2 ANQGSEA. This CDR3 comprises 9 residues. CDR3 nucleotide sequence: TGCAGCGTTGCGCCTCGGGACACCTTC. It is translated as CSVAPRDTF.

V and J are TRBV19 and TRBJ1-5, with a tentative D call TRBD1 (5 bases). Germline V gives CDR1 LNHDA, CDR2 SQIVND (reference sequence). CDR3 size: 16 residues. The ends were cut back, 3 bases at V and 4 bases at J, with 16 bases in the middle. Here the CDR3 reads CASSIPLVGGNQPQHF. CDR3 in DNA: TGTGCCAGTAGTATCCCCCTGGTGGGGGGTAATCAGCCCCAGCATTTT.

About this clonotype: With a much larger clone just one base away, this may be a read error. The chain uses TRBV10-3 and TRBJ1-1; D gene unclear. This CDR3 spans 14 amino acids. Germline V gives CDR1 ENHRY, CDR2 SYGVKD. The CDR3 DNA reads TGTGCCAGCAGTTACCCAGTGGGTGGGACTGAAGCTTTCTTT. Protein sequence: CASSYPVGGTEAFF.